Below, one T cell receptor (beta chain) is given with its context. Genomic DNA was the PCR template. A primer set of 30 forward and 13 reverse primers amplified the CDR3. Each CDR3 protein gets one entry after TCRdb re-called the multiplex PCR reads with MiXCR. Among 270,000 or so distinct CDR3 sequences listed, 45% to 60% were seen once. The data are from a study of type 1 and type 2 diabetes patients. This CDR3 contains 17 residues. Per germline, CDR1 KGHDR and CDR2 SFDVKD. The junction had 13 bases not matched to a gene; V was cut back by 3 bases and J by 7 bases. The sample was peripheral blood mononuclear cells (PBMCs). The chain employs TRBV24-1 and TRBJ2-2; 7 bases agree with TRBD2. The receptor's source is a man aged 18 to 30 with type 2 diabetes. CDR3 sequence reads: CATSDPMRDYGIGELFF. CDR3 DNA: TGTGCCACCAGTGATCCAATGAGGGACTACGGCATCGGGGAGCTGTTTTTT.